The 15 T cell receptor beta chains below all came from one sample that was sequenced in a study of memory B cells and T cells in multiple sclerosis. Profiling relied on immunoSEQ multiplex PCR, and the TCRdb table lists in-frame clones only, not all of them. Of about 12,000 clones listed, roughly 81% are singletons. Their cognate antigens are unknown. Stimulus-free culture yielded autoproliferating CFSE-dim and non-proliferating CFSE-high T cells, each sequenced separately. Pooled replicate wells came from 50 million to 60 million CFSE-labeled PBMCs cultured approximately 7 days without stimulus. The specimen sequenced was PBMCs from blood kept in culture. The receptors were gathered from a human donor with multiple sclerosis.

This clone was counted once. The chain employs TRBV28 and TRBJ2-5; D may be TRBD2 (5 bases). Trimming took 4 bases from V and 3 from J, leaving 21 bases between them. CDR3 length: 17 residues. Germline V lookup: CDR1 MDHEN, CDR2 SYDVKM. CDR3 coding DNA: TGTGCCAGCAGTTCGCACAGAGACTATAGCCTGAAAGAGACCCAGTACTTC. Protein: CASSSHRDYSLKETQYF.

The gene calls are TRBV10-3 and TRBJ2-2, with a tentative D call TRBD1 (6 bases). Germline CDR1 reads ENHRY; CDR2 reads SYGVKD. The CDR3 totals 15 residues. With 4 bases removed from V and 6 bases from J, the gap between germline ends came to 15 bases. The chain's CDR3 is CAISAFTGQPGELFF. In nucleotides, the CDR3 is TGTGCCATCAGTGCCTTTACAGGGCAGCCCGGGGAGCTGTTTTTT.

In this sample, this clone turned up once. In nucleotides, the CDR3 is TGTGCCAGCAGCCCTAGCGGGAGGTCAGATACGCAGTATTTT. Amino acid sequence: CASSPSGRSDTQYF. This sequence joins TRBV9 and TRBJ2-3; 11 nucleotides match TRBD2. In germline, CDR1 is SGDLS, CDR2 YYNGEE. V lost 4 bases to trimming and J lost 4 bases; unmatched junction nucleotides: 2. The CDR3 covers 14 residues.

The chain carries TRBV9 and TRBJ1-1; D is possibly TRBD1 (6 bases). The CDR3 has 13 amino acids. CDR1 is SGDLS, CDR2 YYNGEE, per germline. V gave up 6 bases and J gave up 3 bases, with 12 bases separating them. CDR3 sequence reads: CASIWGRDTEAFF. In nucleotides, the CDR3 is TGTGCCAGCATTTGGGGGCGAGACACTGAAGCTTTCTTT. The complete variable domain, with remaining parts taken from reference TRBV9 and TRBJ1-1, reads DSGVTQTPKHLITATGQRVTLRCSPRSGDLSVYWYQQSLDQGLQFLIQYYNGEERAKGNILERFSAQQFPDLHSELNLSSLELGDSALYFCASIWGRDTEAFFGQGTRLTVV.

This chain joins TRBV5-4 and TRBJ1-1; D is uncertain. Germline V gene data show CDR1 as SGHNT and CDR2 as YYREEE (reference sequence). The CDR3 is made up of 14 amino acids. V lost 2 bases and J 0 bases, leaving 8 bases between the germline ends. The CDR3, as DNA: TGTGCCAGCAGCTTCCCTAACATGAACACTGAAGCTTTCTTT. Translated: CASSFPNMNTEAFF.

This clone showed up just a few times. V usage is TRBV19 and J usage is TRBJ1-6; no definite D call. The CDR3 spans 14 residues. Trimming took off 3 bases at V and 6 bases at J, with 9 bases between the two ends. Germline V lookup: CDR1 LNHDA, CDR2 SQIVND (reference sequence). The CDR3 coding sequence is TGTGCCAGTAGTATGTGGCAGGCTAATTCACCCCTCCACTTT. Protein product: CASSMWQANSPLHF.

This chain links TRBV9 with TRBJ2-3, with D tentatively TRBD2 (6 bases). The CDR3 is made up of 16 amino acids. The ends were cut back, 1 base at V and 4 bases at J, with 16 bases in the middle. Germline CDR1 and CDR2: SGDLS and YYNGEE. The CDR3 sequence is CASSVTNGREADTQYF. The CDR3 coding sequence is TGTGCCAGCAGCGTAACTAACGGGAGAGAAGCAGATACGCAGTATTTT.

This sequence joins TRBV11-1 and TRBJ1-6; 8 nucleotides match TRBD1. The V gene's germline CDR1 is SGHAT and CDR2 FQDESV (reference sequence). Trimming cost V 5 bases and J 2 bases; bases outside gene matches: 14. The CDR3 length is 19 residues. CDR3 sequence (DNA): TGTGCCAGCAGCCCTACCCGGACAGGGACCATGACCTATAATTCACCCCTCCACTTT. As protein: CASSPTRTGTMTYNSPLHF.

The count of this clone is one. The chain joins TRBV6-1 to TRBJ1-1; D is perhaps TRBD1 (5 bases). Germline loops: CDR1 MNHNS, CDR2 SASEGT. V was pared by 1 base and J by 0 bases, with 12 bases between. This CDR3 is 16 amino acids long. CDR3 coding DNA: TGTGCCAGCAGTGAAGGTGGCAGGGTGGTGAACACTGAAGCTTTCTTT. Its protein product is CASSEGGRVVNTEAFF.

The chain links TRBV6-5 to TRBJ2-7, with D hard to call. With 5 bases removed from V and 2 bases from J, the gap between germline ends came to 10 bases. The V gene's germline CDR1 is MNHEY and CDR2 SVGAGI. This CDR3 is built from 13 residues. This CDR3 is CASSPKGAYEQYF. The CDR3 DNA is TGTGCCAGCAGTCCGAAAGGCGCCTACGAGCAGTACTTC.

The chain uses TRBV12-5 and TRBJ2-4, with TRBD1 as a possible D gene (6 bases). The CDR3 runs 14 residues. Germline values: CDR1 LGHNT, CDR2 FRNRAP. The V gene lost 6 bases and the J gene lost 5 bases, with 14 bases spanning the gap. The CDR3 bases are TGTGCTAGTGGCCTATCGGGACAACAAAACATTCAGTACTTC. Protein sequence: CASGLSGQQNIQYF.

The J gene is TRBJ2-3, the V gene TRBV21-1; the D call of TRBD2 is as the table states it, not checked on the DNA. TRBV21-1 is described as a pseudogene. The CDR3 totals 17 residues. This CDR3 reads CASSSRGGTPSTDTQYF. Here the CDR3 DNA reads TGTGCCAGCAGTTCACGGGGGGGCACCCCTAGCACAGATACGCAGTATTTT.

This sequence joins TRBV5-1 and TRBJ2-5, with 7 positions matching TRBD1. With the DNA end fitting TRBJ2-7 better, the J assignment may be wrong. The CDR3 contains 15 residues. Germline loops: CDR1 SGHRS, CDR2 YFSETQ. The CDR3 sequence: CASSGGQSSSYEQYF. CDR3 sequence (DNA): TGCGCCAGCAGCGGGGGACAGAGTAGCTCCTACGAGCAGTACTTC.

The rearrangement links TRBV9 to TRBJ2-7; TRBD1 agrees at 7 bases. With V trimmed by 4 bases and J by 3 bases, 7 bases remained unmatched. Germline assignment: CDR1 SGDLS and CDR2 YYNGEE. The CDR3 extends over 14 amino acids. CDR3 region: CASSLTGQVYEQYF. The CDR3 DNA reads as TGTGCCAGCAGCCTAACCGGACAGGTCTACGAGCAGTACTTC.

The V gene is TRBV2, the J gene TRBJ2-7, with TRBD1 as a possible D gene (5 bases). CDR3 length: 13 residues. V was cut by 6 bases and J by 2 bases, with 11 bases left in between. Germline CDR1 reads SNHLY; CDR2 reads FYNNEI. CDR3 amino acids: CASRETATYEQYF. The CDR3 bases are TGTGCCAGCAGGGAGACAGCTACCTACGAGCAGTACTTC.